A single T cell receptor beta chain is shown here with its context. No antigen is known for it. A much larger clone lies a single base off, so this may be a read error. This entry comes from a study of regulatory T cells in long-lasting Graves disease. The time point denotes: newly diagnosed GD, antithyroid drugs for less than 3 months. After RNA was extracted from PBMCs, the TCR library was made from it. Both iRepertoire HTBI primers and Arm-PCR of CDR3 regions were used to build the TCR beta libraries. One entry per CDR3 protein, called by TCRdb with MiXCR from the multiplex PCR reads. This repertoire shows some 460,000 distinct CDR3 sequences, around 16% found once; its top ten account for 12%. Study conclusions and caveats: New patients shared fewer public clonotypes (over 900) than persistent patients did (about 2,700). TRBV28, TRBJ1-2 and TRBJ2-5 were favored in persistent disease.

Trimming pared 11 bases from V and 10 bases from J, leaving 18 bases between. The V gene's germline CDR1 is SGHTA and CDR2 FQGNSA. This CDR3 comprises 12 residues. The sample was also linked to a second study, of T cells in Graves' hyperthyroidism and ophthalmopathy. That study reports: Those with hyperthyroidism were 18 to 65 years old, newly diagnosed, and ill for under 2 months. HTBI primers drove first-round RT-PCR of the TCR CDR3.

The input for sequencing was peripheral blood mononuclear cells (PBMCs), taken at new diagnosis, from a patient treated with antithyroid drugs. The sequence was obtained from a man aged 40-55 years with Graves disease. The chain is built from TRBV7-2 and TRBJ2-1, with D perhaps matching TRBD1 or TRBD2 (5 bases each). The CDR3 DNA is TGTGCCGCTAGCCGGCAGGGTCAAGAGCAGTTCTTC. Protein product: CAASRQGQEQFF.